Listed below are T cell receptor beta chains from one sample, sequenced in a study of beta chain features in type 1 diabetes. The table came from immunoSEQ multiplex PCR; TCRdb's copy has only in-frame clones and leaves some out. Counted here are more than 150,000 clones, more than 10% occurring once; the ten biggest clones make up about 0.59%. The sequenced sample consisted of central memory CD4+ T cells from blood. The receptors here all came from a woman aged 18-35 years in good health. The CDR3 runs from the conserved cysteine through the conserved F or W. D genes are given only for firm matches. Expanded clones are given a class, and other clones once, few, many or no size at all.

TRBJ1-2 | few | TRBD1 | TRBV11-2 | TGTGCCAGCAGCTTGGGACAGGTCCTAAACTATGGCTACACCTTC | CASSLGQVLNYGYTF
TRBJ1-1 | few | - | TRBV27 | TGTGCCAGCGGCCGGTGGGGCTCTGAAGCTTTCTTT | CASGRWGSEAFF
TRBJ1-5 | - | - | TRBV7-3 | TGTGCCAGCAGCTTCGACGGGGGGTACAATCAGCCCCAGCATTTT | CASSFDGGYNQPQHF
TRBJ1-2 | few | - | TRBV7-9 | TGTGCCCTGGGTGGCGTAAGGGCGGGTGGCTACACCTTC | CALGGVRAGGYTF
TRBJ2-7 | - | - | TRBV28 | TGTGCCAGCCGGCGGGAACGCTACGAGCAGTACTTC | CASRRERYEQYF
TRBJ2-7 | - | TRBD1 | TRBV27 | TGTGCCAGCAGTTTGAACAGGGGGAGTGAGCAGTACTTC | CASSLNRGSEQYF
TRBJ2-1 | few | TRBD1 | TRBV10-3 | TGTGCCATCAGTAACACAGGGGGCAATGAGCAGTTCTTC | CAISNTGGNEQFF
TRBJ1-2 | few | TRBD1 | TRBV28 | TGTGCCAGCAGGGCACCGGGACAGCGAAGGTATACCGGTGGCTACACCTTC | CASRAPGQRRYTGGYTF
TRBJ1-5 | few | TRBD1 | TRBV30 | TGTGCCTGGCAATACAGGGGAGATCAGCCCCAGCATTTT | CAWQYRGDQPQHF
TRBJ2-7 | few | - | TRBV7-9 | TGTGCCAGCAGCCGACCCGGGATCCCTGACGAGCAGTACTTC | CASSRPGIPDEQYF